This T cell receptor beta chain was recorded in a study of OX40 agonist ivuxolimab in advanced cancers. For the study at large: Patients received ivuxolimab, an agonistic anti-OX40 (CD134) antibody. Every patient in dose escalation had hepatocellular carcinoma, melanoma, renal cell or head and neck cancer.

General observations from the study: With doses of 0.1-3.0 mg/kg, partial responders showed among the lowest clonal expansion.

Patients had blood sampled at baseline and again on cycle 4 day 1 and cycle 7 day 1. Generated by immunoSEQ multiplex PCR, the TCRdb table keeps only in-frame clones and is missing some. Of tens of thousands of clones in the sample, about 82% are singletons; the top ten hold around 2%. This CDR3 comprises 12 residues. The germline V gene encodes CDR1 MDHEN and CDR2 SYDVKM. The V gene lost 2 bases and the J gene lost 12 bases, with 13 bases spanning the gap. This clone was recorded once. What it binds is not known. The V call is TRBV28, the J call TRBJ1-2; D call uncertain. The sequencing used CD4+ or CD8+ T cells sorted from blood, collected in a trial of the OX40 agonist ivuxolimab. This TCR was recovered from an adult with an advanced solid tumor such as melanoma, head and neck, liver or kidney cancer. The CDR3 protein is CASSLRAGNNTF. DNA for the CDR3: TGTGCCAGCAGTTTAAGGGCAGGCAATAACACCTTC.